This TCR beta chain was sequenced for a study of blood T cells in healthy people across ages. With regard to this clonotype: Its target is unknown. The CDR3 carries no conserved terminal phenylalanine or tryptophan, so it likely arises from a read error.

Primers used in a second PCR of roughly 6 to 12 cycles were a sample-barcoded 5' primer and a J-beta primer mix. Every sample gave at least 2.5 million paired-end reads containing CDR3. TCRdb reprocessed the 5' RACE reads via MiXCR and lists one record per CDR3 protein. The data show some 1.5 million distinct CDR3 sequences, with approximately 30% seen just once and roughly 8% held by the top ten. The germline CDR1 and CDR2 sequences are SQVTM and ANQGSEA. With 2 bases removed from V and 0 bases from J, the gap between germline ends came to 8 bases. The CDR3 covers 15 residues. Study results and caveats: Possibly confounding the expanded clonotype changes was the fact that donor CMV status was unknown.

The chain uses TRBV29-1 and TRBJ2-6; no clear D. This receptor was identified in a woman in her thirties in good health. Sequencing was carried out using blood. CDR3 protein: CSVETPNSGANVLTC. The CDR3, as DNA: TGCAGCGTTGAAACACCGAACTCTGGGGCCAACGTCCTGACTTGC.